These 15 T cell receptor beta chains were sequenced from one sample in a study of blood T cell repertoires in COVID-19. The data were produced by immunoSEQ multiplex PCR, yet TCRdb's version contains in-frame clones alone and is incomplete. The table includes fewer than 250,000 clones, 87% detected once. The sequenced sample consisted of PBMCs or T cells enriched from blood (not recorded which). The receptors were gathered from a man aged 25 to 40 who had recovered from COVID-19.

The chain uses TRBV4-1 and TRBJ2-7, with TRBD1 matching over 7 bases. CDR3 length: 17 amino acids. CDR1 is MGHRA and CDR2 is YSYEKL in the germline V gene. V was pared by 2 bases and J by 4 bases, with 14 bases of the junction left unmatched. The CDR3 DNA is TGCGCCAGCAGCCAATCACTTCCGGGGACAGTAAGTTACGAGCAGTACTTC. As protein: CASSQSLPGTVSYEQYF.

This clone was seen a single time. The genes are TRBV6-5 and TRBJ2-5; 7 nucleotides line up with TRBD1. CDR3 length equals 15 residues. J was trimmed by 2 bases and V by 6 bases; bases with no gene match: 9. Looked up from germline, CDR1 is MNHEY and CDR2 is SVGAGI. CDR3 DNA: TGTGCCAGCAGGATGGACAGGACACAGCAAGAGACCCAGTACTTC. Translated: CASRMDRTQQETQYF.

The chain joins TRBV13 to TRBJ2-7; the match to TRBD2 covers 7 bases. The CDR3 runs to 14 residues. Trimming at V came to 4 bases and at J to 5 bases, leaving 8 bases not matched to a gene. Looked up from germline, CDR1 is PRHDT and CDR2 is FYEKMQ (reference sequence). CDR3 sequence reads: CASSSQGGFHEQYF. The CDR3 bases are TGTGCCAGCAGCTCCCAGGGAGGGTTCCACGAGCAGTACTTC.

This clone has a handful of counts. This rearrangement joins TRBV2 to TRBJ1-5, with D perhaps TRBD1 (6 bases). The V end was cut by 7 bases, the J end by 9 bases, with 19 bases between. The CDR3 extends over 14 amino acids. The germline V gene encodes CDR1 SNHLY and CDR2 FYNNEI. The CDR3, as DNA: TGTGCCAGCACCAAGGCCCAGGGGTCTTTGCCCCAGCATTTT. Translating gives CASTKAQGSLPQHF.

The rearrangement links TRBV19 to TRBJ1-6, with 7 bases identical to TRBD1. Germline V gene data show CDR1 as LNHDA and CDR2 as SQIVND (reference sequence). V shed 6 bases and J 11 bases; nucleotides not matched to a gene: 13. The CDR3 sequence is 15 residues long. DNA for the CDR3: TGTGCCAGTAGGGCCCCGGGACAGACCCTTGCACCCCTCCACTTT. Residues: CASRAPGQTLAPLHF.

V gene TRBV6-5 combines with J gene TRBJ1-1, with 9 bases that match TRBD1. The CDR3 has 13 amino acids. With V trimmed by 8 bases and J by 2 bases, 3 bases remained unmatched. The V gene's germline CDR1 is MNHEY and CDR2 SVGAGI. As DNA, the CDR3 is TGTGCCAGCCGGGACAGGGTCAACACTGAAGCTTTCTTT. The encoded protein is CASRDRVNTEAFF.

V usage is TRBV2 and J usage is TRBJ2-1; D is possibly TRBD2 (5 bases). V was cut by 2 bases and J by 0 bases, with 11 bases left in between. The CDR3 consists of 16 residues. Germline loops: CDR1 SNHLY, CDR2 FYNNEI. CDR3 DNA sequence: TGTGCCAGCAGTGAAAGGATAAGCGGCTCCTACAATGAGCAGTTCTTC. The encoded protein is CASSERISGSYNEQFF.

The chain couples TRBV10-2 to TRBJ2-7; 7 bases are shared with TRBD1. The germline CDR1 and CDR2 sequences are WSHSY and SAAADI. The CDR3 length is 13 residues. V shed 7 bases, J shed 1 base, and the junction held 4 bases outside the gene matches. The CDR3 coding sequence is TGCGCCAGCAAGGGGGCCGGGTCCTACGAGCAGTACTTC. Translated, it gives CASKGAGSYEQYF.

V usage is TRBV18 and J usage is TRBJ2-3; 11 nucleotides line up with TRBD2. J lost 5 bases, V lost 4 bases, and 5 bases had no gene match. CDR1 is KGHSH, CDR2 LQKENI, per germline. CDR3 length equals 15 residues. For the CDR3, the DNA is TGTGCCAGCTCACTTAGCGGGGGGGCGCAAGATACGCAGTATTTT. Residues: CASSLSGGAQDTQYF.

Only one count was recorded for this clone. CDR3: CASSYGESFREQFF. CDR3 sequence (DNA): TGTGCCAGCAGTTACGGAGAAAGTTTCCGGGAGCAGTTCTTC. The chain combines TRBV6-5 with TRBJ2-1; D unresolved. Germline V CDR1 and CDR2: MNHEY, SVGAGI. There are 14 residues in the CDR3. V lost 2 bases, J lost 10 bases, and 15 bases lay in between.

Notes on this clone: At the DNA level, this CDR3 is encoded by other sequences in the same sample as well. The genes are TRBV7-9 and TRBJ1-5; D gene unclear. The CDR3 has 14 residues. CDR1 and CDR2 from the germline V gene are SEHNR and FQNEAQ (reference sequence). Deletions cut 2 bases from V and 2 bases from J, with 7 bases between. The CDR3 sequence is CASSLSTGNQPQHF. The CDR3 DNA is TGTGCCAGCAGCTTAAGTACAGGCAATCAGCCCCAGCATTTT.

This chain uses TRBV19 with TRBJ2-7; maybe TRBD2 (6 bases). Trimming removed 4 bases at V and 5 bases at J, with 18 bases between. Germline assignment: CDR1 LNHDA and CDR2 SQIVND (reference sequence). The CDR3 has 15 residues. The CDR3 DNA reads as TGTGCCAGTAGTAGCGGCGGGGCCGTCGGCAACGAGCAGTACTTC. This translates into CASSSGGAVGNEQYF.

This chain uses TRBV6-1 with TRBJ2-1, with a weak D call TRBD1 (6 bases). The V gene lost 2 bases and the J gene lost 4 bases, with 18 bases spanning the gap. Germline V gene data show CDR1 as MNHNS and CDR2 as SASEGT. The CDR3 covers 17 residues. The CDR3 is CASSERLVGQIYNEQFF. The CDR3 coding sequence is TGTGCCAGCAGTGAAAGGTTGGTGGGACAAATATACAATGAGCAGTTCTTC.

The J gene is TRBJ2-2, the V gene TRBV7-9; D may be TRBD2 (5 bases). Trimming left V 3 bases short and J 5 bases short, with 13 bases between. This CDR3 contains 15 residues. CDR1 is SEHNR, CDR2 FQNEAQ, per germline (reference sequence). The CDR3 is CASSFHQPGTGELFF. The CDR3 coding sequence is TGTGCCAGCAGCTTCCACCAGCCGGGGACCGGGGAGCTGTTTTTT.

The chain uses TRBV19 and TRBJ2-7; perhaps TRBD1 as D (6 bases). The ends were cut back, 8 bases at V and 3 bases at J, with 17 bases in the middle. The CDR3 is 14 amino acids. CDR1 is LNHDA and CDR2 is SQIVND in the germline V gene (reference sequence). The CDR3 nucleotides are TGTGCCAGTCGGGCCACAGGGTTAAACTACGAGCAGTACTTC. The encoded protein is CASRATGLNYEQYF.